This is a list of T cell receptor beta chains from one sample in a study of response to subunit inactivated influenza vaccine. TCRdb re-analysed the RT-PCR reads in MiXCR, keeping a single row per CDR3 protein. The profile shows approximately 500,000 distinct CDR3 sequences, under 30% of them singletons. The same sample was also used in a study of T cells expressing NK-cell markers.

The sample in question was CD4+ T cells sorted from PBMCs, obtained about 11 days after vaccination. These receptors all come from a man aged 45-65 years who received an inactivated influenza vaccine. Each CDR3 is given with its conserved first and last residue. Fields, in order: D gene, clone size, CDR3 length, V gene, J gene, CDR3 DNA, CDR3 protein. The D gene is left open where the match is weak. Clone size is shown for a subset of rows, as once, few, many or a class of expanded clone.

TRBD2,-,14,TRBV24-1,TRBJ2-3,TGTGCCACCGGCGGGAGGGCCAGAACAGATACGCAGTATTTT,CATGGRARTDTQYF
-,-,13,TRBV6-2/TRBV6-3,TRBJ1-5,TGTGCCAGCAGTAGAAGAGACAATCAGCCCCAGCATTTT,CASSRRDNQPQHF
TRBD1,-,15,TRBV7-9,TRBJ1-1,TGTGCCAGCACCGACAGGGGCACCCCTTACACTGAAGCTTTCTTT,CASTDRGTPYTEAFF
-,few,19,TRBV11-2,TRBJ1-4,TGTGCCAGCAGCTTAGATCGAGGACAGAGGTTTGCAACTAATGAAAAACTGTTTTTT,CASSLDRGQRFATNEKLFF
TRBD2,many,14,TRBV12-3/TRBV12-4,TRBJ2-7,TGTGCCAGCACCCTGGGAGCTAGCGGGACCGAGCAGTACTTC,CASTLGASGTEQYF
-,-,15,TRBV20-1,TRBJ2-1,TGCAGTGCTAGAGTGGCTAGCGAATCCCCCCTGGGGCAGTTCTTC,CSARVASESPLGQFF
-,few,16,TRBV7-2,TRBJ2-3,TGTGCCAGCAGCTTAGGGTTCCTGGGGACCACAGATACGCAGTATTTT,CASSLGFLGTTDTQYF
TRBD2,-,17,TRBV4-3,TRBJ2-7,TGCGCCAGCAGCCCCGCCAAGCGACTAGCGGGAAGCGACGAGCAGTACTTC,CASSPAKRLAGSDEQYF
TRBD1,-,14,TRBV7-2,TRBJ1-2,TGTGCCAGCAGCTTAGACAGGGGGTTCTATGGCTACACCTTC,CASSLDRGFYGYTF
TRBD1,-,15,TRBV6-5,TRBJ1-1,TGTGCCAGCAGTTACTCCTACAGGGGAGCCACTGAAGCTTTCTTT,CASSYSYRGATEAFF
-,-,14,TRBV9,TRBJ2-3,TGTGCCAGCAGCGTAGCATCCTCTTCAGATACGCAGTATTTT,CASSVASSSDTQYF
TRBD1,few,15,TRBV20-1,TRBJ1-1,TGCAGTGCGGGGGACAGTAAGCTGAGTCACACTGAAGCTTTCTTT,CSAGDSKLSHTEAFF
TRBD1,few,14,TRBV29-1,TRBJ2-1,TGCAGCGAGTACCGGGACAGGGCCCCCAATGAGCAGTTCTTC,CSEYRDRAPNEQFF
-,many,13,TRBV14,TRBJ1-1,TGTGCCAGCAGCCAAGCGCCGAACACTGAAGCTTTCTTT,CASSQAPNTEAFF
-,few,15,TRBV5-1,TRBJ2-1,TGCGCCAGCAGCTTGGGCCCTTCCCCCCTCAATGAGCAGTTCTTC,CASSLGPSPLNEQFF
-,few,16,TRBV6-2/TRBV6-3,TRBJ1-2,-,CASSTSARLRADGYTF
-,-,15,TRBV5-1,TRBJ2-1,TGCGCCAGCAGCGATAGACAGGTCTCCTACAATGAGCAGTTCTTC,CASSDRQVSYNEQFF